This T cell receptor beta chain was sequenced for a study of shared clonotypes between healthy human individuals (dated by TCRdb to the early 2020s). Notes on the research overall: The cohort comprised two women and three men aged 18 to 49 years. For each donor, CD4 naive and CD4 memory were each run on three plates, CD8 naive on two plates, and CD8 memory on one plate. Blood TCR repertoires of a handful of healthy adults were deeply sequenced to estimate repertoire size and the extent of clonotype sharing between individuals. Leukapheresis yielded between about 0.94 and 9 billion PBMCs per donor. To increase sequencing depth and limit assay-specific biases, TCR repertoire library preparation and sequencing were carried out by different laboratories using diverse techniques.

Measured from the cysteine to the phenylalanine, the CDR3 is 13 residues long. Here the CDR3 DNA is all that survives: 39 bases in frame from base 1. Sequences SNHLY (CDR1) and FYNNEI (CDR2) are obtained from the germline V gene. The V end loses 6 bases and the J end loses 3 bases, and a stretch of 9 bases separates them. The donors were healthy, HIV-negative adults with no recently reported acute infections or vaccinations. All donors were Caucasian adults living in Nashville, Tennessee, USA. Magnetic negative selection was used to enrich CD4+ T cells, after which naive cells were positively selected on CD45RA and the negative fraction became the memory subset. Blood was obtained by leukapheresis, after which PBMCs were separated by Ficoll-Histopaque density gradient centrifugation and cryopreserved in liquid nitrogen vapor phase. Analytical flow cytometry was used to check the purity and quantity of each magnetically sorted T cell population. Genomic DNA was isolated from each sorted fraction and quantified by UV absorbance on a Nanodrop 2000c.

General conclusions and limits of the study: About 5% of naive CD4, 3% to 3.5% of naive CD8, about 2.4% of memory CD4, and 0.35% to 0.4% of memory CD8 clonotypes were shared across several donors. Even with the large sequencing depth, rarefaction of the sorted-subset datasets indicated that sequencing was incomplete. Compared with non-shared clonotypes, clonotypes shared by all four sorted-subset donors had higher generation probabilities. Sampling was limited to blood, and TCR repertoires in tissue likely differ from TCR repertoires in blood. Naive subsets generally had larger estimated clonotype richness than memory subsets did. Because the study included only a small number of donors, the genetic and exposure-history diversity represented was limited. Pairwise subsampling led to the expectation that sequencing depth would affect the degree of clonotype sharing among donors.

Using the deep immunoSEQ assay, TCR CDR3 regions were amplified from genomic DNA by multiplex PCR. Genomic DNA extracted from each cell subset was distributed evenly over all wells of several immunoSEQ 96-well plates, and each plate served as one replicate. For sorted subsets, around 200 ng genomic DNA, equal to approximately 30,000 T cell genomes, was loaded into each replicate PCR. Purified libraries were measured with a Qubit 3.0 fluorometer, size-checked on a Bioanalyzer 2100, and measured again with the KAPA Library Quantification kit. Every immunoSEQ 96-well plate was sequenced on a separate single-read 150-cycle Illumina NextSeq 550 flow cell. For the original study's pipeline: Because the immunoSEQ output held only junctional sequences and lacked quality scores, the filtering could not match the filtering applied to full-length reads. To assign V/J genes and CDR3, sequences were annotated against IMGT germline references using PyIR, a Python wrapper for IgBLAST v1.9. Any read was removed if the V/J assignment was weak (E-value above 1e-6), the CDR3 was missing, or the read contained stop codons, out-of-frame junctions, or ambiguous translated residues. V3J clonotypes were defined as sequences sharing an identical inferred V gene, J gene, and CDR3 amino acid sequence. Percentage overlap between repertoires was computed as shared unique clonotypes divided by the size of the smaller repertoire. Richness of each repertoire was evaluated using RTK rarefaction, the Chao1 estimator, and Recon v2.1 estimates of unobserved clonotypes. Generation probabilities were computed with OLGA for all TCRbeta clonotypes obtained by the gDNA method from a few donors. Held by TCRdb, this immuneACCESS table contains in-frame sequences only and omits some clones. Under half of the omission traces to an unresolved V gene where checked; the cause of the rest is unknown. V and J calls and clone size come straight from that table; D and trimming were deduced from the DNA. Counted in this sample were over 2 million clones; roughly 92% of them appeared once. The leading ten clones occupy approximately 0.4% of the sample.

In the case of this clone: The target of this receptor is not known. Base qualities are not recorded, but no much larger clone differs from it by a single base.

Source material: naive CD4+ T cells from PBMCs. The sample's cell subset or site, from its label and the paper: CD45RA+ positively selected. Recombination linked TRBV2 to TRBJ2-1, with no reliable assignment of the D segment. The TCR was taken from a man younger than 30 in good health. Some clones in this sample may be carry-over from other donors' samples. The DNA sequence reads TGTGCCAGCAGCCTCGGACGCTACAATGAGCAGTTCTTC. Translated, it gives CASSLGRYNEQFF. The CDR3 plus the reference TRBV2 and TRBJ2-1 genes for the other parts give the full variable domain: EPEVTQTPSHQVTQMGQEVILRCVPISNHLYFYWYRQILGQKVEFLVSFYNNEISEKSEIFDDQFSVERPDGSNFTLKIRSTKLEDSAMYFCASSLGRYNEQFFGPGTRLTVL.